A selection of T cell receptor beta chains follows, all from one sample in a study of T cells in tuberculosis. Profiled with immunoSEQ multiplex PCR; TCRdb holds only in-frame clones, not every one. Here the sample spans 20,000 to 25,000 clones, around 90% being singletons. Material for sequencing was PBMCs. The receptors were gathered from a donor aged 10-29 years with latent tuberculosis or without tuberculosis infection. Some clones in this sample may be carry-over from other donors' samples. The CDR3 runs from the conserved cysteine through the conserved F or W. D genes are given only for firm matches. Clone size, where shown, is once, few, many, or a class for clones that have expanded.

v_gene,abundance,len,j_gene,d_gene,CDR3nt,CDR3aa
TRBV27,NA,14,TRBJ1-1,NA,TGTGCCACCACCCCGCGTGGAGGGGCCACTGAAGCTTTCTTT,CATTPRGGATEAFF
TRBV4-1,NA,19,TRBJ2-3,TRBD1,TGCGCCAGCAGCCAAGCCAGGGGACAGGGGGATTCTAGCACAGATACGCAGTATTTT,CASSQARGQGDSSTDTQYF
TRBV19,NA,17,TRBJ1-2,NA,TGTGCCAGTAGTATAAGATTGCAGGGCGGGGGCCATCGGGGCTACACCTTC,CASSIRLQGGGHRGYTF
TRBV7-2,once,12,TRBJ2-3,NA,TGTGCCAGCAGCCTTTTAACAGATACGCAGTATTTT,CASSLLTDTQYF
TRBV7-9,NA,15,TRBJ1-1,NA,TGTGCCAGCAGCTTAACCCCTAAGAGAAACACTGAAGCTTTCTTT,CASSLTPKRNTEAFF
TRBV9,few,13,TRBJ1-1,NA,TGTGCCAGCAGCGTCACGGTGAACACTGAAGCTTTCTTT,CASSVTVNTEAFF
TRBV7-2,NA,16,TRBJ2-1,NA,TGTGCCAGCAGCTTAGATCCAGCGGAAGTCTACAATGAGCAGTTCTTC,CASSLDPAEVYNEQFF
TRBV5-1,NA,14,TRBJ2-2,NA,TGCGCCAGCCAAACAGGGTCCTGGACCGGGGAGCTGTTTTTT,CASQTGSWTGELFF
TRBV27,NA,16,TRBJ2-7,TRBD2,TGTGCCAGCAGTTTATGGGGACTAGCGGGCCCCTACGAGCAGTACTTC,CASSLWGLAGPYEQYF
TRBV4-1,NA,17,TRBJ1-3,NA,TGCGCCAGCAGCCAAGATCCGGGATCCTCTCTGGAAGGGACCATATATTTT,CASSQDPGSSLEGTIYF
TRBV18,NA,12,TRBJ1-1,NA,TGTGCCAGCTCACGTATGAACACTGAAGCTTTCTTT,CASSRMNTEAFF
TRBV15,once,15,TRBJ2-3,TRBD1,TGTGCCACCAGCAGGCCGGACAGGGCCGAAGATACGCAGTATTTT,CATSRPDRAEDTQYF
TRBV6-4,NA,15,TRBJ2-1,TRBD1,TGTGCCAGCAGCCCCACGACAGGGGGCGGCAATGAGCAGTTCTTC,CASSPTTGGGNEQFF
TRBV5-6,NA,15,TRBJ1-3,NA,TGTGCCAGCAGCATCGGACAGTCACAAGGGGACACCATATATTTT,CASSIGQSQGDTIYF
TRBV11-3,NA,14,TRBJ2-3,TRBD1,TGTGCCAGCAGCTTGACAGGGAGCACAGATACGCAGTATTTT,CASSLTGSTDTQYF
TRBV5-1,NA,15,TRBJ1-1,NA,TGCGCCAGCAGCTTGGACGGGATTCCGAACACTGAAGCTTTCTTT,CASSLDGIPNTEAFF
TRBV19,few,12,TRBJ2-7,NA,TGTGCCACCTCTACTGAAGCGCTCGAGCAGTACTTC,CATSTEALEQYF
TRBV5-1,NA,16,TRBJ2-1,TRBD2,TGCGCCAGCAGCTTAAACACGGGACTAGGCAGAAATGAGCAGTTCTTC,CASSLNTGLGRNEQFF
TRBV2,once,14,TRBJ2-3,NA,TGTGCCAGCAGTGTGACGGGAGCTGGGGATACGCAGTATTTT,CASSVTGAGDTQYF
TRBV19,few,15,TRBJ1-2,TRBD1,TGTGCCAGTAACAAAGACAGGGGGCCCTACTATGGCTACACCTTC,CASNKDRGPYYGYTF
TRBV6-6,NA,12,TRBJ2-5,NA,TGTGCCAGCACGTGGAGCCAAGAGACCCAGTACTTC,CASTWSQETQYF
TRBV7-2,NA,14,TRBJ2-7,TRBD1,TGTGCCAGCAGCTTAGACAGGGGCTCCTACGAGCAGTACTTC,CASSLDRGSYEQYF
TRBV29-1,NA,9,TRBJ1-2,NA,TGCAGCCACGAGGATGGCTACACCTTC,CSHEDGYTF
TRBV19,NA,14,TRBJ1-5,NA,TGTGCCAGTAGTATAGTTCTGACTCATCAGCCCCAGCATTTT,CASSIVLTHQPQHF
TRBV7-6,NA,18,TRBJ2-3,TRBD2,TGTGCCAGCAGCCCATCTTCGGGACTAGCGGGAAACCGAGATACGCAGTATTTT,CASSPSSGLAGNRDTQYF
TRBV7-9,NA,15,TRBJ2-2,NA,TGTGCCAGCAGCTTAGTGTTACTAGATGGCGGGGAGCTGTTTTTT,CASSLVLLDGGELFF
TRBV7-6,NA,13,TRBJ2-1,NA,TGTGCCAGCAGCTTAGCGTTAGCGAATGAGCAGTTCTTC,CASSLALANEQFF
TRBV7-9,NA,15,TRBJ1-1,NA,TGTGCCAGCAGCTTTCGGGCGGGCGCGAACACTGAAGCTTTCTTT,CASSFRAGANTEAFF
TRBV2,NA,14,TRBJ1-2,NA,TGTGCCAGCAGTGTCATAAGGGGCGTAGAAGGCTACACCTTC,CASSVIRGVEGYTF
TRBV7-6,NA,17,TRBJ2-3,NA,TGTGCCAGCAGCTTATCACGTACTCGACAGGCAACAGATACGCAGTATTTT,CASSLSRTRQATDTQYF
TRBV6-1,NA,16,TRBJ1-3,NA,TGTGCCAGCAGTGAAGGGGGCACCTTATCTGGAAACACCATATATTTT,CASSEGGTLSGNTIYF
TRBV7-9,NA,12,TRBJ2-3,NA,TGTGCCAGCAGCTTAGTAACCGGTACGCAGTATTTT,CASSLVTGTQYF
TRBV6-5,NA,13,TRBJ2-7,NA,TGTGCCAGCAGTTATCGGGCAGGGTACGAGCAGTACTTC,CASSYRAGYEQYF
TRBV9,NA,17,TRBJ2-3,TRBD1,TGTGCCAGCAGCGGACTCGGACAGGGCTCGAGCACAGATACGCAGTATTTT,CASSGLGQGSSTDTQYF
TRBV5-1,NA,14,TRBJ1-3,TRBD1,TGCGCCAGTGACAGGGATTTAGCTGGAAACACCATATATTTT,CASDRDLAGNTIYF
TRBV7-2,NA,14,TRBJ1-5,TRBD1,TGTGCCACCGCTGGACAGGGGCCGAATCAGCCCCAGCATTTT,CATAGQGPNQPQHF
TRBV11-2,NA,18,TRBJ2-1,TRBD2,TGTGCCAGCAGCTTAATGGTATCGGGACTAGCGGTAAACAATGAGCAGTTCTTC,CASSLMVSGLAVNNEQFF
TRBV18,once,17,TRBJ1-5,NA,TGTGCCAGCTCACCACTCGCGGCGGAATATAGCAATCAGCCCCAGCATTTT,CASSPLAAEYSNQPQHF
TRBV6-5,NA,15,TRBJ1-3,NA,TGTGCCAGCAGACCACAGGGTGGAAAAGGAAACACCATATATTTT,CASRPQGGKGNTIYF
TRBV28,NA,15,TRBJ1-5,NA,TGTGCCAGCAGCCCCAGAACAGGGAGGGGACAGCCCCAGCATTTT,CASSPRTGRGQPQHF